These 24 T cell receptor beta chains were sequenced from one sample in a study of shared clonotypes between healthy human individuals. Produced via immunoSEQ multiplex PCR; TCRdb's table is partial and in-frame only. Altogether over 2 million clones are present, around 95% being singletons, with the ten largest covering roughly 0.13%. Sequenced material: naive CD4+ T cells sorted from blood. Subset given: CD45RA+ positively selected. These receptors came from a young man in good health.

The chain combines TRBV5-1 with TRBJ1-2, with D perhaps matching TRBD1 (6 bases). Trimming stripped 4 bases from V and 3 bases from J, with 13 bases between. The CDR3 covers 14 residues. CDR1 and CDR2 (germline): SGHRS, YFSETQ. In DNA form, the CDR3 reads TGCGCCAGCAGCCACAGGCCAGGGGACTATGGCTACACCTTC. It specifies CASSHRPGDYGYTF.

V and J are TRBV6-5 and TRBJ1-2; no reliable D call. The V end lost 0 bases, the J end lost 8 bases, and 16 bases lay between the germline ends. The germline V gene has CDR1 MNHEY and CDR2 SVGAGI. The CDR3 has 15 amino acids. CDR3 in amino acids: CASSYSAGPGSGYTF. CDR3 nucleotides: TGTGCCAGCAGTTACTCGGCAGGCCCAGGTTCAGGCTACACCTTC.

The J gene is TRBJ2-5, the V gene TRBV30; 9 positions agree with TRBD2. V shed 6 bases and J 3 bases; nucleotides not matched to a gene: 8. The CDR3 has 14 amino acids. Per germline, CDR1 GTSNPN and CDR2 SVGIG (reference sequence). CDR3 region: CACLPTSGEETQYF. Written as DNA, the CDR3 is TGTGCCTGCCTACCGACTAGCGGCGAAGAGACCCAGTACTTC. Filled out from reference TRBV30 and TRBJ2-5, the complete variable domain reads SQTIHQWPATLVQPVGSPLSLECTVEGTSNPNLYWYRQAAGRGLQLLFYSVGIGQISSEVPQNLSASRPQDRQFILSSKKLLLSDSGFYLCACLPTSGEETQYFGPGTRLLVL.

The rearrangement joins TRBV7-9 to TRBJ2-7; 10 bases map to TRBD1. The J segment lost 7 bases and the V segment lost 1 base, leaving 4 bases of the junction unmatched. Germline V gene sequence: CDR1 SEHNR, CDR2 FQNEAQ (reference sequence). The CDR3 has 14 amino acids. This CDR3 is CASSLGQGAEEQYF. CDR3 DNA: TGTGCCAGCAGCTTAGGACAGGGGGCGGAAGAGCAGTACTTC.

In its sample, this clone was seen once. The gene calls are TRBV18 and TRBJ2-3, with 8 positions matching TRBD2. The germline CDR1 and CDR2 sequences are KGHSH and LQKENI. The CDR3 is 14 amino acids. V shed 4 bases and J 1 base; nucleotides not matched to a gene: 1. The CDR3 protein is CASSQTSGTDTQYF. The CDR3 DNA sequence: TGTGCCAGCTCACAGACTAGCGGCACAGATACGCAGTATTTT.

The J gene is TRBJ1-1, the V gene TRBV7-9; TRBD1 might be the D (5 bases). CDR1 is SEHNR, CDR2 FQNEAQ, per germline (reference sequence). V gave up 1 base and J gave up 0 bases, with 9 bases separating them. CDR3 length equals 15 residues. The CDR3 DNA reads TGTGCCAGCAGCTTAGGACCGGGGGTGAACACTGAAGCTTTCTTT. It yields the protein CASSLGPGVNTEAFF.

The CDR3 nucleotides are TGTGCCAGCAGACTAGCGGGGGTCACCGGGGAGCTGTTTTTT. Translating gives CASRLAGVTGELFF. V and J are TRBV6-1 and TRBJ2-2; 11 positions agree with TRBD2. J gave up 4 bases and V 6 bases, and 1 base lay outside the gene matches. The CDR3 is 14 residues long. Germline assignment: CDR1 MNHNS and CDR2 SASEGT.

This sequence joins TRBV10-3 and TRBJ2-1; no firm D call. The germline V and J ends were trimmed by 2 bases and 0 bases, with 11 bases remaining between them. This CDR3 has 16 residues. Germline-derived CDR1 and CDR2 are ENHRY and SYGVKD. The CDR3 nucleotides are TGTGCCATCAGTGAGGGTGGGTTAAGCTCCTACAATGAGCAGTTCTTC. As protein: CAISEGGLSSYNEQFF.

About this clone itself: Distinct nucleotide sequences in the sample also encode this CDR3. This chain connects TRBV29-1 to TRBJ1-1; D uncertain. The CDR3 runs to 13 residues. The germline gives CDR1 SQVTM, CDR2 ANQGSEA. Trimming removed 3 bases from V and 0 bases from J, with 8 bases in between. As DNA, the CDR3 is TGCAGCGTTGAGAGGCAGTTGAACACTGAAGCTTTCTTT. Encoded protein: CSVERQLNTEAFF.

This clone appeared a few times. This sample includes further DNA sequences coding for the same CDR3. The chain joins TRBV18 to TRBJ1-3, with 8 bases fitting TRBD1. The CDR3 runs to 14 residues. With V trimmed by 3 bases and J by 4 bases, 2 bases remained unmatched. The germline CDR1 and CDR2 sequences are KGHSH and LQKENI. The CDR3 bases are TGTGCCAGCTCACCGGACAGGGCCGGAAACACCATATATTTT. It is translated as CASSPDRAGNTIYF.

V is TRBV7-6 and J is TRBJ2-3, with TRBD2 matching 8 bases. This CDR3 region has 19 residues. Germline trimming cut 1 base from V and 0 bases from J; bases unmatched to any gene: 12. Germline loops: CDR1 SGHVS, CDR2 FNYEAQ. CDR3 nucleotide sequence: TGTGCCAGCAGCTTAGTCCCGCTAGCCGGGGGGGCTAGCACAGATACGCAGTATTTT. This codes for CASSLVPLAGGASTDTQYF. Using reference TRBV7-6 and TRBJ2-3 for the parts outside the CDR3, the full variable domain is GAGVSQSPRYKVTKRGQDVALRCDPISGHVSLYWYRQALGQGPEFLTYFNYEAQQDKSGLPNDRFSAERPEGSISTLTIQRTEQRDSAMYRCASSLVPLAGGASTDTQYFGPGTRLTVL.

V and J are TRBV10-2 and TRBJ1-5, with 8 bases matching TRBD1. This CDR3 has 13 amino acids. Germline trimming cut 8 bases from V and 5 bases from J; bases unmatched to any gene: 5. Germline V lookup: CDR1 WSHSY, CDR2 SAAADI. The CDR3 sequence: CASWQGAYQPQHF. In DNA, the CDR3 is TGCGCCAGCTGGCAGGGGGCTTATCAGCCCCAGCATTTT.

A note on this clone: The sample contains more than one DNA sequence encoding this CDR3. This chain joins TRBV2 and TRBJ2-7, with TRBD1 identical over 7 bases. The germline V gene encodes CDR1 SNHLY and CDR2 FYNNEI. The CDR3 loop spans 14 amino acids. With 6 bases clipped from V and 4 bases from J, the junction kept 9 bases outside the gene matches. The CDR3 DNA sequence: TGTGCCAGCAGCCGGGACAGCCAAACTTACGAGCAGTACTTC. It yields the protein CASSRDSQTYEQYF.

This chain joins TRBV7-3 and TRBJ2-3; D uncertain. Germline CDR1 and CDR2: SGHTA and FQGTGA. Trimming took 5 bases from V and 3 from J, leaving 18 bases between them. There are 16 residues in the CDR3. The CDR3 sequence: CASSGKGWGSTDTQYF. The CDR3 coding sequence is TGTGCCAGCAGCGGGAAAGGGTGGGGTTCTACAGATACGCAGTATTTT.

The V gene is TRBV6-1, the J gene TRBJ1-2, with D possibly TRBD1 on 6 matching bases. Per germline, CDR1 MNHNS and CDR2 SASEGT. V was pared by 4 bases and J by 0 bases, with 12 bases between. The CDR3 length is 15 residues. DNA for the CDR3: TGTGCCAGCAGTGCCCGGGACACTGCTAACTATGGCTACACCTTC. Translating gives CASSARDTANYGYTF.

This rearrangement joins TRBV7-2 to TRBJ1-1; D gene unclear. V dropped 1 base and J dropped 5 bases, with 14 bases sitting between them. This CDR3 is 15 amino acids long. From germline, CDR1 is SGHTA and CDR2 FQGNSA. CDR3 loop: CASSLVTGSGTEAFF. The DNA for the CDR3 is TGTGCCAGCAGCTTAGTTACCGGTAGCGGAACTGAAGCTTTCTTT.

This chain joins TRBV18 and TRBJ1-1; no definite D call. The CDR3 is made up of 13 amino acids. Deletions cut 2 bases from V and 5 bases from J, with 9 bases between. Per the germline V gene, CDR1 is KGHSH and CDR2 is LQKENI. CDR3 region: CASSPVGLTEAFF. DNA for the CDR3: TGTGCCAGCTCACCAGTAGGACTTACTGAAGCTTTCTTT.

The gene calls are TRBV6-5 and TRBJ2-6; D remains ambiguous. CDR3 length: 15 amino acids. Germline CDR1 is MNHEY and CDR2 is SVGAGI. V shed 6 bases and J shed 2 bases, with 11 bases lying between them. The CDR3 region has the DNA TGTGCCAGCAGGCAACCTGGGGCTGGGGCCAACGTCCTGACTTTC. This translates into CASRQPGAGANVLTF.

The chain couples TRBV5-1 to TRBJ2-3, with 9 bases lining up with TRBD2. Trimming removed 4 bases from V and 3 bases from J; junction bases left unmatched: 6. There are 15 residues in the CDR3. In germline, CDR1 is SGHRS, CDR2 YFSETQ. The CDR3 region has the DNA TGCGCCAGCAGCACCGGGACTAGCCCAACAGATACGCAGTATTTT. Encoded protein: CASSTGTSPTDTQYF.

Of note for this clone: Other DNA sequences from this sample encode an identical CDR3 as well. The chain combines TRBV5-1 with TRBJ2-7; tentatively, D is TRBD1 or TRBD2 (5 bases each). Deletions cut 3 bases from V and 0 bases from J, with 10 bases between. The V gene's germline CDR1 is SGHRS and CDR2 YFSETQ. CDR3 length equals 14 residues. CDR3 sequence (DNA): TGCGCCAGCAGCTGGGGGACGGTCTCCTACGAGCAGTACTTC. It codes for CASSWGTVSYEQYF.

V is TRBV7-8 and J is TRBJ1-1, with 8 bases that match TRBD1. CDR1 is SGHVS, CDR2 FQNEAQ, per germline. The CDR3 spans 13 residues. Trimming took 1 base from V and 8 from J; bases not matched to a gene: 3. The chain's CDR3 is CASSLGSGGEAFF. The CDR3 nucleotides read TGTGCCAGCAGCTTAGGGTCAGGGGGCGAAGCTTTCTTT.

This chain connects TRBV7-6 to TRBJ2-4, with D possibly called TRBD1 or TRBD2 (5 bases each). There are 14 residues in the CDR3. V was shortened by 5 bases and J by 0 bases, with 8 bases between the two germline ends. Germline-derived CDR1 and CDR2 are SGHVS and FNYEAQ. The CDR3: CASSLGTAKNIQYF. CDR3 coding DNA: TGTGCCAGCAGCCTGGGGACAGCCAAAAACATTCAGTACTTC.

A word on this clone: A single base separates this from a much larger clone, so it may be a read error. The sample carries other DNA sequences with the same CDR3. The chain uses TRBV11-2 and TRBJ1-1; D is possibly TRBD1 (6 bases). CDR3 length: 13 amino acids. V shed 5 bases and J shed 0 bases, with 7 bases lying between them. Germline V gives CDR1 SGHAT, CDR2 FQNNGV. The DNA for the CDR3 is TGTGCCAGCAGCGGACAGCTGAACACTGAAGCTTTCTTT. Protein sequence: CASSGQLNTEAFF.

The chain is built from TRBV6-5 and TRBJ1-1; 9 nucleotides agree with TRBD1. The CDR3 covers 14 residues. The J segment lost 2 bases and the V segment lost 7 bases, leaving 5 bases of the junction unmatched. CDR1 is MNHEY, CDR2 SVGAGI, per germline. CDR3 sequence: CASTGQGGNTEAFF. The CDR3 coding sequence is TGTGCCAGCACGGGACAGGGAGGAAACACTGAAGCTTTCTTT.